What follows are 12 T cell receptor beta chains derived from one specimen sequenced in a study of spatial heterogeneity in lung cancer (dated by TCRdb to 2018 to 2020). The protocol used for the library was 5' RACE. Sequencing took place on a NextSeq 500. TCRdb reprocessed the public reads (quality trimming at Q25 with fastp, clone calling with MiXCR) and kept in-frame beta chains. Every CDR3 protein is listed once, alongside the most common genes and DNA of its rows. This sample is represented by roughly 24,000 distinct CDR3 sequences; 9% to 10% of them were singletons. The top ten clones comprise about a fifth of the sample. The time point tag for this specimen amounts to: blood at routine non-recurrence follow-up after resection. This material consisted of PBMCs, taken at follow-up. These receptors all stem from a male donor with early-stage non-small cell lung cancer.

As regards this clonotype: Since a much larger clone is just one base distant, this may be a read error. This chain uses TRBV4-3 with TRBJ2-1; no reliable D call. With 4 bases removed from V and 3 bases from J, the gap between germline ends came to 10 bases. Per germline, CDR1 LGHNA and CDR2 YSLEER. The CDR3 runs to 14 residues. This chain's CDR3 is CASSPRDSYNEQFF. The CDR3 DNA reads as TGCGCCAGCAGCCCCCGAGATAGCTACAATGAGCAGTTCTTC.

In its sample, this clonotype was seen many times. The CDR3 nucleotides read TGCGCCAGCAGCACAACCGGGACTTCGGCGACCTACGAGCAGTACTTC. Its protein is CASSTTGTSATYEQYF. V gene TRBV5-1 combines with J gene TRBJ2-7, with TRBD2 as a possible D gene (6 bases). CDR3 length: 16 residues. Germline values: CDR1 SGHRS, CDR2 YFSETQ. Trimming took 4 bases from V and 2 from J, leaving 19 bases between them.

This clonotype was seen at least ten times. For the CDR3, the DNA is TGTGCCAGCACCCTCCAGGGCTATAATTCACCCCTCCACTTT. Residues: CASTLQGYNSPLHF. The V gene is TRBV12-3 or TRBV12-4, the J gene TRBJ1-6, with a weak D call TRBD1 (5 bases). Trimming took 7 bases from V and 3 from J, leaving 10 bases between them. The CDR3 is made up of 14 amino acids.

This clonotype appeared many times. The rearrangement joins TRBV4-3 to TRBJ1-1; D is ambiguous. CDR1 and CDR2 (germline): LGHNA, YSLEER. The CDR3 has 15 residues. Trimming stripped 0 bases from V and 5 bases from J, with 13 bases between. The CDR3 bases are TGCGCCAGCAGCCAAGAGGGCCCGTGGAGGACTGAAGCTTTCTTT. It specifies CASSQEGPWRTEAFF.

The chain uses TRBV15 and TRBJ2-1; no definite D call. Trimming left V 2 bases short and J 7 bases short, with 9 bases between. The CDR3 loop spans 13 amino acids. Germline V CDR1 and CDR2: LNHNV, YYDKDF (reference sequence). CDR3 nucleotide sequence: TGTGCCACCAGCAGAAAACAGCGAAATGAGCAGTTCTTC. This encodes CATSRKQRNEQFF.

The chain recombines TRBV7-9 with TRBJ1-3, with D possibly matching TRBD1 (6 bases). The length of the CDR3 is 15 residues. V was clipped by 5 bases and J by 0 bases, with 11 bases between them. Germline V gives CDR1 SEHNR, CDR2 FQNEAQ (reference sequence). CDR3 residues: CASSTSGASGNTIYF. CDR3 bases: TGTGCCAGCAGCACCTCAGGGGCCTCTGGAAACACCATATATTTT.

This clonotype appeared a few times. The chain recombines TRBV5-1 with TRBJ2-5, with 9 bases lining up with TRBD1. Germline-derived CDR1 and CDR2 are SGHRS and YFSETQ. The CDR3 length is 15 residues. The V gene end was trimmed by 4 bases and the J gene end by 10 bases; junction bases not matched to a gene: 14. CDR3 amino acids: CASSISPGQGFGQYF. Here the CDR3 DNA reads TGCGCCAGCAGCATTTCTCCGGGACAGGGATTTGGCCAGTACTTC. Drawing the rest from reference TRBV5-1 and TRBJ2-5, the complete variable domain is KAGVTQTPRYLIKTRGQQVTLSCSPISGHRSVSWYQQTPGQGLQFLFEYFSETQRNKGNFPGRFSGRQFSNSRSEMNVSTLELGDSALYLCASSISPGQGFGQYFGPGTRLLVL.

In the case of this clonotype: A much larger clone differs from this one at a single base, so this may be a read error. The V gene is TRBV20-1, the J gene TRBJ1-5; no definite D call. The CDR3 totals 13 residues. Trimming shortened V by 5 bases and J by 4 bases, and 12 bases separated the two germline ends. Germline CDR1 DFQATT, CDR2 SNEGSKA (reference sequence). Here the CDR3 reads CSASLGQNQPQHF. CDR3 DNA: TGCAGTGCTTCCTTGGGCCAAAATCAGCCCCAGCATTTT.

This clonotype was found a few times. The chain combines TRBV27 with TRBJ2-1; D not resolved. Germline V gene lookup returns CDR1 MNHEY and CDR2 SMNVEV (reference sequence). Trimming took off 2 bases at V and 0 bases at J, with 11 bases between the two ends. The CDR3 is made up of 16 amino acids. CDR3 DNA: TGTGCCAGCAGTTTAATTGGGCCGGGCTCCTACAATGAGCAGTTCTTC. Protein product: CASSLIGPGSYNEQFF.

As concerns this clonotype: A single base separates this from a much larger clone, so it may be a read error. The conserved phenylalanine or tryptophan is not found at the CDR3 terminus, so this likely reflects a read error. This chain uses TRBV29-1 with TRBJ2-5; D unclear. The length of the CDR3 is 10 residues. V lost 4 bases and J 3 bases, leaving 3 bases between the germline ends. The V gene's germline CDR1 is SQVTM and CDR2 ANQGSEA. The CDR3 region is CSVVKETQYS. The CDR3 coding sequence is TGCAGCGTTGTCAAAGAGACCCAGTACTCC.

This clonotype was found many times. The V call is TRBV28, the J call TRBJ2-1; 10 nucleotides agree with TRBD2. Germline-derived CDR1 and CDR2 are MDHEN and SYDVKM. Trimming at V came to 6 bases and at J to 5 bases, leaving 7 bases not matched to a gene. CDR3 length: 15 residues. CDR3 DNA sequence: TGTGCCAGCAGCCGCTTAGCGGGGGGCAACAATGAGCAGTTCTTC. Protein: CASSRLAGGNNEQFF. Variable domain in full (rest from reference TRBV28 and TRBJ2-1): DVKVTQSSRYLVKRTGEKVFLECVQDMDHENMFWYRQDPGLGLRLIYFSYDVKMKEKGDIPEGYSVSREKKERFSLILESASTNQTSMYLCASSRLAGGNNEQFFGPGTRLTVL.

This clonotype was found a few times. This chain joins TRBV28 and TRBJ1-5, with D unclear. The CDR3 sequence is 12 residues long. The germline V gene encodes CDR1 MDHEN and CDR2 SYDVKM. Trimming removed 1 base at V and 6 bases at J, with 4 bases between. DNA for the CDR3: TGTGCCAGCAGTTTATACAGTCAGCCCCAGCATTTT. This translates into CASSLYSQPQHF.